The clone carrying this TCR beta chain was counted only a few times. These data come from a study of early T cells in non-severe SARS-CoV-2 infection. Across the study: Sequencing was performed on bulk RNA from unsorted whole blood, leaving chains unpaired.

After removal of 6 bases from V and 4 bases from J, the junction contained 3 bases not matched to a gene. Germline-derived CDR1 and CDR2 are WSHSY and SAAADI. CDR3 length equals 13 residues. TCRdb reanalysed the 5' RACE reads using MiXCR and keeps one entry per CDR3 protein. The data show approximately 33,000 distinct CDR3 sequences, with 3.9% seen just once and approximately 9.1% held by the top ten. The chain recombines TRBV10-2 with TRBJ1-1, with 9 positions matching TRBD1. This clonotype was obtained from an adult who was a healthcare worker with PCR-confirmed SARS-CoV-2 infection or an uninfected control (not recorded which). The sequenced sample consisted of whole blood. The CDR3 sequence: CASSAQGATEAFF. The CDR3 nucleotides are TGCGCCAGCAGCGCACAGGGGGCCACTGAAGCTTTCTTT.